This T cell receptor (beta chain) was documented in a study of OX40 agonist ivuxolimab in advanced cancers. As for the study in general: Patients received ivuxolimab, an agonistic anti-OX40 (CD134) antibody.

This CDR3 contains 12 residues. V was shortened by 6 bases and J by 2 bases, with 5 bases between the two germline ends. Germline V gene data show CDR1 as SGDLS and CDR2 as YYNGEE. Repertoires were generated with immunoSEQ multiplex PCR, while TCRdb's copy carries only in-frame clones and drops some. The sample has around 45,000 clones; 80% are singletons. Broader study findings: Relatively little clonal expansion, among the lowest observed, appeared in partial responders at 0.1-3.0 mg/kg. Both CD4+ and CD8+ T cell populations in blood had undergone clonal expansion by week 6 at 0.1 to 3.0 mg/kg.

This clone came up a few times. Its target is not known. This TCR was sampled from an adult with an advanced solid tumor such as melanoma, head and neck, liver or kidney cancer. The V call is TRBV9, the J call TRBJ2-2; no clear D gene. The sequenced sample was CD4+ or CD8+ T cells sorted from blood, obtained in a trial of the OX40 agonist ivuxolimab. DNA for the CDR3: TGTGCCAGCAATCGTAACACCGGGGAGCTGTTTTTT. Its protein product is CASNRNTGELFF. Together with reference TRBV9 and TRBJ2-2, the CDR3 gives the full variable domain: DSGVTQTPKHLITATGQRVTLRCSPRSGDLSVYWYQQSLDQGLQFLIQYYNGEERAKGNILERFSAQQFPDLHSELNLSSLELGDSALYFCASNRNTGELFFGEGSRLTVL.